Reported below is one TCR beta chain. The sample originates from a study of blood T cell repertoires in COVID-19. Study-wide background: The study drew acute and convalescent COVID-19 samples from the United States, Italy and Spain. T cells, B-cell-depleted T cells, or PBMCs provided the cDNA or gDNA that served as material.

With 5 bases removed from V and 0 bases from J, the gap between germline ends came to 11 bases. This CDR3 region has 14 residues. Germline assignment: CDR1 SGHTA and CDR2 FQGNSA. Per the study methods: From reference gene primer amplification, estimates of nucleated cell counts were derived. The table came from immunoSEQ multiplex PCR; TCRdb's copy has only in-frame clones and leaves some out. V and J calls and clone size are given by that table; D and trimming were obtained from the DNA. The top ten hold 4.5% to 7% of the sample, which has 75,000 to 85,000 clones, about 90% seen once. Source material: peripheral blood. V is TRBV7-2 and J is TRBJ2-7; no firm D call. The receptor's source is a man aged 45 to 65 with active COVID-19. Here the CDR3 reads CASSLLQSSYEQYF. The CDR3 nucleotides are TGTGCCAGCAGCCTTCTACAGAGCTCCTACGAGCAGTACTTC.